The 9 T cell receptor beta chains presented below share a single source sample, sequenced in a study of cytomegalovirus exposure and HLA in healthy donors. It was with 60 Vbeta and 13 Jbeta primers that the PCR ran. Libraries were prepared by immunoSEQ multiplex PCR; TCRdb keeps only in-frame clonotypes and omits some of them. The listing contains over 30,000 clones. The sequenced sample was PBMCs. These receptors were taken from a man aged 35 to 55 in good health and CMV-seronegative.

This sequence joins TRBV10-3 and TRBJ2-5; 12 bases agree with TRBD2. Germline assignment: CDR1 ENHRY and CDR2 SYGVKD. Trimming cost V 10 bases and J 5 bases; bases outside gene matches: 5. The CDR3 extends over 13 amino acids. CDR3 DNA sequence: TGTGCCACGACTAGCGGGGGAAGGGAGACCCAGTACTTC. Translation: CATTSGGRETQYF.

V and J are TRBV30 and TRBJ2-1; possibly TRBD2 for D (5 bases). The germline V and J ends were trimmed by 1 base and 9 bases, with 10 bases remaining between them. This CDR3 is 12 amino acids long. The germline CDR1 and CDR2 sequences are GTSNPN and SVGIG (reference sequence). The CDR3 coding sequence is TGTGCCTGGAGTGCCCGAGGAGGTGAGCAGTTCTTC. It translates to CAWSARGGEQFF.

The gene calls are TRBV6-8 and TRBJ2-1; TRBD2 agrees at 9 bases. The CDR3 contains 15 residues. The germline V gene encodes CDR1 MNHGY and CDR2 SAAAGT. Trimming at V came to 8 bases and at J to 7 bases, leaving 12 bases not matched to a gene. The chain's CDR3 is CASFVLAGPCNEQFF. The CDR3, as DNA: TGTGCCAGCTTTGTTCTAGCGGGACCGTGTAATGAGCAGTTCTTC.

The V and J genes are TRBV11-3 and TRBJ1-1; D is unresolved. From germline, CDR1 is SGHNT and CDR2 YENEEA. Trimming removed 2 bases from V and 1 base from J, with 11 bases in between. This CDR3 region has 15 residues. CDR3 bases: TGTGCCAGCAGCTTATGGGCGGAGGGGAACACTGAAGCTTTCTTT. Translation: CASSLWAEGNTEAFF.

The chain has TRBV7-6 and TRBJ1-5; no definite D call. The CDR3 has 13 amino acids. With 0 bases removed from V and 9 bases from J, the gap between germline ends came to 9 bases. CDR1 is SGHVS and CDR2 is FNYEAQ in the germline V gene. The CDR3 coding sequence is TGTGCCAGCAGCTTAGCCCAGGCAGGGCCCCAGCATTTT. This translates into CASSLAQAGPQHF.

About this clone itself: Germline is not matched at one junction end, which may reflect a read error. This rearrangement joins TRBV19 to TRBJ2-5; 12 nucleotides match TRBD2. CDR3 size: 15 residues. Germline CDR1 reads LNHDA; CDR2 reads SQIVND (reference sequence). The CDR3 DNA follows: TGTGCCAGTAGTATTTCTAGCGGGAGGGGAGAGAACCAGTACTTC. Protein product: CASSISSGRGENQYF. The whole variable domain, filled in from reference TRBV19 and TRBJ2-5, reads DGGITQSPKYLFRKEGQNVTLSCEQNLNHDAMYWYRQDPGQGLRLIYYSQIVNDFQKGDIAEGYSVSREKKESFPLTVTSAQKNPTAFYLCASSISSGRGENQYFGPGTRLLVL.

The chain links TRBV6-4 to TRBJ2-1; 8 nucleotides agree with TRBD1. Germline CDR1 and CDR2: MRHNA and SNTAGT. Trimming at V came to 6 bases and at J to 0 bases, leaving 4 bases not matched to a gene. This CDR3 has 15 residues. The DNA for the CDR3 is TGTGCCAGCAGCAACGGACAGGGCTCCTACAATGAGCAGTTCTTC. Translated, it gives CASSNGQGSYNEQFF.

CDR3 sequence reads: CASSLGGRKTDTQYF. The CDR3 nucleotides are TGTGCCAGCAGTTTAGGCGGGAGGAAAACAGATACGCAGTATTTT. The V call is TRBV28, the J call TRBJ2-3, with TRBD2 identical over 8 bases. The trim removed 2 bases at V and 3 bases at J, leaving 4 bases unmatched. Germline V gives CDR1 MDHEN, CDR2 SYDVKM. This CDR3 comprises 15 residues.

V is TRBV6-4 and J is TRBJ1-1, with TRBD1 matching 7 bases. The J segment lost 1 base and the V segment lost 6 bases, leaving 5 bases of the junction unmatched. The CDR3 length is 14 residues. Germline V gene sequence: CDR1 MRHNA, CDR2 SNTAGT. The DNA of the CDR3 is TGTGCCAGCAGGGGGACAGACAAGAACACTGAAGCTTTCTTT. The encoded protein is CASRGTDKNTEAFF.